This T cell receptor (beta chain) was captured by sequencing in a study of blood T cells in healthy people across ages (dated by TCRdb to 2015 to 2017). With respect to the entire study: In model experiments, roughly one uniquely barcoded TCR beta cDNA molecule per two T cells was captured by template switching. To avoid experimental bias, donors of different ages were randomly spread across the sequencing lanes. The donors were split into four age groups: young (average about 15 years), middle-aged (about 40), aged (approximately 60) and long-lived (under 90). For two donors (one aged 18 to 30 and one aged 80 or older), the study analyzed two additional independent replicas of 1 million unique cDNA reads from the same blood draw. To track age-related changes in TCR beta repertoire diversity, the study relied on deep sequencing normalized with unique cDNA molecular identifiers.

The donors were 40 or so Caucasian individuals from Russia, aged roughly 6 to 95 years, who were systemically healthy. Around 9.8 milliliters of peripheral blood were collected from each donor into EDTA-treated Vacutainer tubes. Ficoll-Paque density-gradient centrifugation was used to isolate PBMCs, with at least 6 million per sample. Trizol reagent was used to extract total RNA from PBMCs, with at least 6 micrograms per sample. Naive CD45RAhigh/CD27high T cell percentages were measured by flow cytometry on a PBMC aliquot from every donor. Worth noting for this clonotype: Its specific antigen is unknown. The sample holds no much larger clone one base away, and base qualities are not on file.

The CDR3, cysteine through phenylalanine, is 14 amino acids long. Just CDR3 DNA is preserved here, 42 bases in frame from base 1. V and J are trimmed by 6 bases and 7 bases, and the gene matches miss 8 bases of the junction. CDR1 and CDR2, per the germline V gene, are MNHEY and SVGEGT. Study-wide conclusions, independent of this receptor: Observed TCR beta diversity per million T cells fell roughly linearly with age, and a significant reduction was already apparent by age roughly 41. The percentage of naive T cells measured by flow cytometry correlated strongly with observed TCR beta diversity. Because profiling used bulk unsorted PBMCs, naive and antigen-experienced compartments could not be compared conclusively. Because donor CMV infection status was unknown, age-related changes in expanded clonotypes were potentially confounded. Estimates of total diversity based on one million sequenced T cells were regarded as lower bounds and as underestimates. Compared with the aged group, more naive CD4+ T cells, fewer expanded clones and increased TCR diversity were shown by the long-lived group, suggesting age selection.

The method behind the library was 5' RACE. Sequencing relied on an Illumina HiSeq 2500. A second roughly 6 to 12 cycle PCR used a sample-barcoded 5' primer and a J-beta primer mix. Each TCR beta cDNA molecule received a unique molecular identifier from a template-switch 5' adaptor carrying 12 random nucleotides. At least 3 million CDR3-containing paired-end reads were obtained from each sample. First-strand cDNA was synthesized from all RNA with the Mint cDNA synthesis kit, primed by a TRBC-specific oligonucleotide. Following uracil-DNA glycosylase treatment, all cDNA underwent a first 18-cycle PCR with the universal primers M1SS and BC2_uni_R. As for the authors' bioinformatics: Each sample was normalized by randomly selecting 1 million high-quality reads, each carrying a distinct molecular identifier. Instead of being binned into consensus sequences, reads with shared molecular identifiers were discarded. MiTCR, run with a Q25 quality threshold and the strictest error-elimination algorithm, handled CDR3 identification, clonotype clustering and error correction. A nonparametric unseen species model with Euler transformation was used to estimate lower-bound total TCR beta diversity. The raw public data were reprocessed by TCRdb itself: fastp quality trimming at Q25, MiXCR clonotype calling, in-frame beta chains only. Each record represents a unique CDR3 protein, reported with the most common genes and DNA among its rows. TCRdb, not the authors, supplied the V and J calls. This sample holds over 600,000 distinct CDR3 sequences; about 42% were observed only once. The ten largest clones capture over 15% of the sample.

Sequencing input: blood. The sequence links TRBV6-2 or TRBV6-3 to TRBJ2-1; 8 central nucleotides agree with TRBD1. The source of this sequence is a man older than 75 in good health. CDR3 sequence: CASSLDRVVNEQFF. DNA sequence: TGTGCCAGCAGCTTGGACAGGGTGGTAAATGAGCAGTTCTTC.